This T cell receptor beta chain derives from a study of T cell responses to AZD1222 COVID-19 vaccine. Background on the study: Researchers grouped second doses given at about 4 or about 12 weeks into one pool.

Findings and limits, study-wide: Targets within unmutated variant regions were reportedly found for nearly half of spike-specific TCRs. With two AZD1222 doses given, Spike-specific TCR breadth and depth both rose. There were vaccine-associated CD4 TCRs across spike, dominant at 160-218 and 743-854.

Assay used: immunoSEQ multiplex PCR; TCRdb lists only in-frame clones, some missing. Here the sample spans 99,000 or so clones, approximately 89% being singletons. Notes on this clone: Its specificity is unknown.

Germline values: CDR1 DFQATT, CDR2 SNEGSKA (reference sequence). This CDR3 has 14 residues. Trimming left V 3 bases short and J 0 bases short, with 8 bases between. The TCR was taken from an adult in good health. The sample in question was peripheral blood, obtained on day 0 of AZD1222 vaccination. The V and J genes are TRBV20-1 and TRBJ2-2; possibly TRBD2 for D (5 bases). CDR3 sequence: CSASLGANTGELFF. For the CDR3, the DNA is TGCAGTGCTAGTCTCGGGGCGAACACCGGGGAGCTGTTTTTT.